This TCR beta chain was documented in a study of post-analysis software for immune sequencing data. Unique molecular identifiers were present in the TCR beta cDNA libraries. TCRdb re-derived calls from the PCR reads in MiXCR, one entry per CDR3 protein. This table holds approximately 440,000 distinct CDR3 sequences, nearly 45% found once. This clonotype has a handful of counts. Antigen specificity is unknown. CDR3 length: 14 residues. CDR1 is MGHRA, CDR2 YSYEKL, per germline. Study-wide results and limits: In patients, five or six TRBV segments were more frequent than in controls, with TRBV5-6, TRBV5-1 and TRBV20-1 among them.

The sample was blood. The V and J genes are TRBV4-1 and TRBJ2-5; D perhaps matches TRBD1 (5 bases). The DNA end favors TRBJ2-7, so the J call may be wrong. The source of this sequence is a girl aged 5-17 years with multiple sclerosis. The CDR3, as DNA: TGCGCCAGCAGCCGGCCAGGGTTCCTAGGCGAGCAGTACTTC. It codes for CASSRPGFLGEQYF.